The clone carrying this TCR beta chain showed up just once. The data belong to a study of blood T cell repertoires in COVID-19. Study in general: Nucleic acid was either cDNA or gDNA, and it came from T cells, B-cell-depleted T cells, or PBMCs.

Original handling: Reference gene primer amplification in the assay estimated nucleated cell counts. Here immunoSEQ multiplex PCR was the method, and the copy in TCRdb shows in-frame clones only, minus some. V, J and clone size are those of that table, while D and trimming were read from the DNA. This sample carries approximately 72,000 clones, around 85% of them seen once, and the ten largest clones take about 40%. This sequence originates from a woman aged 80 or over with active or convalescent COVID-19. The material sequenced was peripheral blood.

The CDR3 loop reads CASSQSGGGALGTQYF. CDR3 DNA sequence: TGTGCCAGCAGCCAAAGTGGCGGGGGGGCCCTTGGGACCCAGTACTTC. The chain carries TRBV11-2 and TRBJ2-5, with TRBD2 matching 9 bases. There are 16 residues in the CDR3. Germline V CDR1 and CDR2: SGHAT, FQNNGV. Trimming took 5 bases from V and 7 from J; bases not matched to a gene: 14.